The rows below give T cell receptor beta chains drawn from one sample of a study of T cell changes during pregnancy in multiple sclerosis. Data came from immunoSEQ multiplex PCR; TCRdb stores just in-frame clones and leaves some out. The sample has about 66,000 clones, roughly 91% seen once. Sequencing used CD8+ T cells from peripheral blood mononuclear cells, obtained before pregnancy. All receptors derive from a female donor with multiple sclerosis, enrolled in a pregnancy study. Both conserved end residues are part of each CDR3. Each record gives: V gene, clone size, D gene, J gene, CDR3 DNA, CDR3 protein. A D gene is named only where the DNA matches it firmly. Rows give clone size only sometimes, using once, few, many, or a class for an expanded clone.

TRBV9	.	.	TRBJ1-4	TGTGCCAGCAGCACGCGAGGGTCAACTAATGAAAAACTGTTTTTT	CASSTRGSTNEKLFF
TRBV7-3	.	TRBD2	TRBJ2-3	TGTGCCAGCAGCTTAGTCGCTAGCGGGGGGCTCCGGGATACGCAGTATTTT	CASSLVASGGLRDTQYF
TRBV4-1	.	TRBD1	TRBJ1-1	TGCGCCAGCAGCCAACGACCGGGACAGTTAAACACTGAAGCTTTCTTT	CASSQRPGQLNTEAFF
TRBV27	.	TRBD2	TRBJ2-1	TGTGCCAGCAGTTCACTAGCGGGGGGTTACAATGAGCAGTTCTTC	CASSSLAGGYNEQFF
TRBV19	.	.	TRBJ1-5	TGTGCCAGTAGTATAGGGACTTTCCAGCATTTT	CASSIGTFQHF
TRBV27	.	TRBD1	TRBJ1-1	TGTGCCAGCAGTGCCGGGACAGGGAGGATTAAGAACACTGAAGCTTTCTTT	CASSAGTGRIKNTEAFF
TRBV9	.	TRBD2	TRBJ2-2	TGTGCCAGCAGCGTTTCTAGCGGGGGTGAAACCGGGGAGCTGTTTTTT	CASSVSSGGETGELFF
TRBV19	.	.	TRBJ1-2	TGTGCCAGCCACCACGGGGGGAGCGCTAACTATGGCTACACCTTC	CASHHGGSANYGYTF
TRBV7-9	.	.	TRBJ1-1	TGTGCCAGCAGCTCGACAAACACTGAAGCTTTCTTT	CASSSTNTEAFF
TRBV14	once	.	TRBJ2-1	TGTGCCAGCAGCCAAGTGGGACACAACAATGAGCAGTTCTTC	CASSQVGHNNEQFF
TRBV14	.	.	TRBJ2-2	TGTGCCAGCAGCCAAGACGGAAAAACAGGGATATCGACCGGGGAGCTGTTTTTT	CASSQDGKTGISTGELFF
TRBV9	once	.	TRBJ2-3	TGTGCCAGCAGCCCAAGCGGGAGCACAGATACGCAGTATTTT	CASSPSGSTDTQYF
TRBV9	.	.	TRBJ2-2	TGTGCCAGCAGCGTACCCCGACTCGGCACTAACACCGGGGAGCTGTTTTTT	CASSVPRLGTNTGELFF
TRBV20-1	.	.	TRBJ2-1	TGCAGTGGCCCCTTCGGGGATGAGCAGTTCTTC	CSGPFGDEQFF
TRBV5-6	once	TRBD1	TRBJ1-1	TGTGCCAGCAGCAGGGGACAGGCGATCACTGAAGCTTTCTTT	CASSRGQAITEAFF
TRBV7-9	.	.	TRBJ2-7	TGTGCCAGCAGCCCCCCACTAGTAAGCCCCTACGAGCAGTACTTC	CASSPPLVSPYEQYF
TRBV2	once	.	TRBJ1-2	TGTGCCAGCAGGGACTCGGGACTCTCCTATGGCTACACCTTC	CASRDSGLSYGYTF
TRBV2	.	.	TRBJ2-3	TGTGCCATCCCCGCGGGCTCAGGTTACACAGATACGCAGTATTTT	CAIPAGSGYTDTQYF
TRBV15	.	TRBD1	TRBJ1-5	TGTGCCACCCGGGCAGGGGGTGAGCCCCAGCATTTT	CATRAGGEPQHF
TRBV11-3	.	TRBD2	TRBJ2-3	TGTGCCAGCAGCATTGGACTAGCGGGGGCCAGGGATACGCAGTATTTT	CASSIGLAGARDTQYF
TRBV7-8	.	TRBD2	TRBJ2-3	TGTGCCAGCAGCCCACCCGCTGGACTAGCGGGGAGGCCAGATACGCAGTATTTT	CASSPPAGLAGRPDTQYF
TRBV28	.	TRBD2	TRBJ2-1	TGTGCCAGCAGTATCCCACCCCCTGTAGCGGGGGGGTTTAATGAGCAGTTCTTC	CASSIPPPVAGGFNEQFF
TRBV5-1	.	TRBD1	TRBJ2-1	TGCGCCAGCAGCTTCCGGACAGGGTTCGATGAGCAGTTCTTC	CASSFRTGFDEQFF
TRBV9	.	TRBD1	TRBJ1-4	TGTGCCAGCAGCGGACGACAGGGTAGGGAAAAACTGTTTTTT	CASSGRQGREKLFF
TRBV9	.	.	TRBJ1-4	TGTGCCAGCAGCGCGGGCTGGGGAGGGCAGAATGAAAAACTGTTTTTT	CASSAGWGGQNEKLFF
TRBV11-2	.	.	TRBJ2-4	TGTGCCAGCAGCCCCGGGGGAACTGAAAACATTCAGTACTTC	CASSPGGTENIQYF
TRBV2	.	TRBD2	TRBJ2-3	TGTGCCAGCAGTGACTCTAGCGGGCCTCCGGATACGCAGTATTTT	CASSDSSGPPDTQYF
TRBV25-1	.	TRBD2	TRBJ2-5	TGTGCCAGCAGTGGGTCGGCGGGGGGGCCTCAAGAGACCCAGTACTTC	CASSGSAGGPQETQYF